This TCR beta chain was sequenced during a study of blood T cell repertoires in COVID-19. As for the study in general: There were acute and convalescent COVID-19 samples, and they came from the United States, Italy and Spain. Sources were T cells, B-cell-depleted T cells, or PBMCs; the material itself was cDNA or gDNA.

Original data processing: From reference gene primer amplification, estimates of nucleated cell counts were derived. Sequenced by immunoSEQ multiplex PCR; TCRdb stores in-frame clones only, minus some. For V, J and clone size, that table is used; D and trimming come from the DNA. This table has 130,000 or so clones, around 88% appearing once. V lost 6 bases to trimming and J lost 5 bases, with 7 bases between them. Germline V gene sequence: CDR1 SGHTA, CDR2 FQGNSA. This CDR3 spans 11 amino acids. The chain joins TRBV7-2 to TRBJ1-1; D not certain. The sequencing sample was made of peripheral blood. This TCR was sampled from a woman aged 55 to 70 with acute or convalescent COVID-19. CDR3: CASRAHTEAFF. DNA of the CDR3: TGTGCCAGCAGGGCACATACTGAAGCTTTCTTT. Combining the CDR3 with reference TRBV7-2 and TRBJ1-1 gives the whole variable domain GAGVSQSPSNKVTEKGKDVELRCDPISGHTALYWYRQSLGQGLEFLIYFQGNSAPDKSGLPSDRFSAERTGGSVSTLTIQRTQQEDSAVYLCASRAHTEAFFGQGTRLTVV.